The sample holds many counts of the clone carrying this T cell receptor (beta chain). These data come from a study of blood T cells in healthy people across ages. Combining a sample-barcoded 5' primer with a J-beta primer mix, a second PCR ran for about 7 to 11 cycles. TCRdb analysed the 5' RACE reads with MiXCR anew, one entry per CDR3 protein. The sample lists 500,000 to 700,000 distinct CDR3 sequences, about 30% occurring once. The CDR3 runs to 14 residues. The germline V gene has CDR1 SGHDT and CDR2 YYEEEE. Trimming at V came to 4 bases and at J to 8 bases, leaving 4 bases not matched to a gene. This chain links TRBV5-6 with TRBJ1-6, with 9 bases aligning to TRBD1. Material: blood. This sequence originates from a woman of 80 years or more in good health. CDR3 nucleotides: TGTGCCAGCAGCCTTACAGGGGGCGATTCACCCCTCCACTTT. Translated: CASSLTGGDSPLHF.